Presented here are 18 T cell receptor beta chains from one specimen sequenced in a study of cytomegalovirus exposure and HLA in healthy donors. The PCR ran on 60 Vbeta and 13 Jbeta primers. Clones were sequenced by immunoSEQ multiplex PCR, and TCRdb holds only the in-frame ones, with some missing. Of about 120,000 clones listed, about four fifths are singletons. The sequenced sample was PBMCs. All receptors derive from a female donor in good health and CMV-seropositive.

The rearrangement links TRBV6-5 to TRBJ2-2; D might be TRBD1 (6 bases). This CDR3 has 16 amino acids. Germline assignment: CDR1 MNHEY and CDR2 SVGAGI. V lost 2 bases and J 7 bases, leaving 17 bases between the germline ends. The DNA for the CDR3 is TGTGCCAGCAGTTACGAACCCCACAGGGTCCACGGGGAGCTGTTTTTT. Translation gives CASSYEPHRVHGELFF.

CDR3 region: CASSPGTGREETQYF. The CDR3 coding sequence is TGTGCCAGCAGCCCCGGGACAGGGAGGGAAGAGACCCAGTACTTC. This rearrangement joins TRBV5-8 to TRBJ2-5; 9 bases agree with TRBD1. The CDR3 covers 15 residues. The V gene end was trimmed by 4 bases and the J gene end by 3 bases; junction bases not matched to a gene: 7. Per germline, CDR1 SGHTS and CDR2 YDEGEE. Supplemented by reference TRBV5-8 and TRBJ2-5, the full variable domain reads EAGVTQSPTHLIKTRGQQATLRCSPISGHTSVYWYQQALGLGLQFLLWYDEGEERNRGNFPPRFSGRQFPNYSSELNVNALELEDSALYLCASSPGTGREETQYFGPGTRLLVL.

This sequence joins TRBV29-1 and TRBJ2-7; 7 nucleotides align to TRBD1. The germline V gene has CDR1 SQVTM and CDR2 ANQGSEA. V was clipped by 6 bases and J by 5 bases; unmatched bases: 10. The CDR3 covers 13 residues. For the CDR3, the DNA is TGCAGCGTCTTCGACAGGGTATCCGACGAGCAGTACTTC. Encoded protein: CSVFDRVSDEQYF.

This chain links TRBV6-5 with TRBJ2-7; D might be TRBD2 (6 bases). V was trimmed by 4 bases and J by 3 bases, leaving 10 bases between them. Germline V lookup: CDR1 MNHEY, CDR2 SVGAGI. This CDR3 contains 13 residues. CDR3 sequence (DNA): TGTGCCAGCAGTTCGTCCGGGGGCTACGAGCAGTACTTC. Residues: CASSSSGGYEQYF.

This chain uses TRBV18 with TRBJ1-1; D may be TRBD1 (5 bases). This CDR3 is 12 amino acids long. Germline CDR1 reads KGHSH; CDR2 reads LQKENI. Trimming pared 3 bases from V and 6 bases from J, leaving 8 bases between. The CDR3 DNA reads as TGTGCCAGCTCACCGTCGGGGGCTGAAGCTTTCTTT. Its translation: CASSPSGAEAFF.

The chain employs TRBV28 and TRBJ1-3, with 8 bases matching TRBD1. V trimming: 6 bases; J trimming: 8 bases; junction bases outside the gene matches: 9. CDR1 and CDR2 from the germline V gene are MDHEN and SYDVKM. The CDR3 sequence is 14 residues long. The CDR3 spells CASRSPGGEDTIYF. DNA of the CDR3: TGTGCCAGCAGGTCCCCAGGGGGCGAAGACACCATATATTTT. The full variable domain, with the rest looked up from reference TRBV28 and TRBJ1-3, is DVKVTQSSRYLVKRTGEKVFLECVQDMDHENMFWYRQDPGLGLRLIYFSYDVKMKEKGDIPEGYSVSREKKERFSLILESASTNQTSMYLCASRSPGGEDTIYFGEGSWLTVV.

V and J are TRBV4-2 and TRBJ2-3, with D possibly being TRBD1 (6 bases). CDR1 and CDR2 (germline): LGHNA, YNFKEQ. The V end lost 1 base, the J end lost 10 bases, and 15 bases lay between the germline ends. This CDR3 comprises 14 residues. Here the CDR3 DNA reads TGTGCCAGCAGCCAAGGAGAACAGGGTCGGGCGCAGTATTTT. Protein product: CASSQGEQGRAQYF.

The chain combines TRBV15 with TRBJ1-4, with 7 positions matching TRBD1. The V segment lost 1 base and the J segment 1 base; nucleotides outside the gene matches: 12. CDR3 length equals 19 residues. Germline CDR1 LNHNV, CDR2 YYDKDF (reference sequence). CDR3: CATSRADRAPFGTNEKLFF. In DNA, the CDR3 is TGTGCCACCAGCAGAGCTGACAGGGCTCCCTTTGGAACTAATGAAAAACTGTTTTTT.

The V and J genes are TRBV4-1 and TRBJ2-1; D is perhaps TRBD2 (5 bases). CDR1 and CDR2 from the germline V gene are MGHRA and YSYEKL. Trimming shortened V by 0 bases and J by 4 bases, and 19 bases separated the two germline ends. The length of the CDR3 is 18 residues. The CDR3, as DNA: TGCGCCAGCAGCCAAGACCCCGATCCCCGGCTAGCTTACAATGAGCAGTTCTTC. Translating it yields CASSQDPDPRLAYNEQFF.

This chain connects TRBV30 to TRBJ2-1, with TRBD2 matching over 13 bases. The V gene end was trimmed by 2 bases and the J gene end by 8 bases; junction bases not matched to a gene: 6. CDR1 is GTSNPN and CDR2 is SVGIG in the germline V gene (reference sequence). This CDR3 region has 15 residues. Here the CDR3 reads CAWSLGLAGVDEQFF. Written as DNA, the CDR3 is TGTGCCTGGAGTCTCGGACTAGCGGGGGTCGATGAGCAGTTCTTC.

This clone was counted only a few times. This sample includes further DNA sequences coding for the same CDR3. The chain carries TRBV6-5 and TRBJ1-5; TRBD1 matches at 8 bases. This CDR3 spans 13 amino acids. CDR1 is MNHEY, CDR2 SVGAGI, per germline. Trimming removed 6 bases from V and 6 bases from J; junction bases left unmatched: 4. The CDR3 loop reads CASSPDRGQPQHF. The DNA of the CDR3 is TGTGCCAGCAGCCCCGACAGGGGTCAGCCCCAGCATTTT.

Details on this clone: The sample has other DNA sequences that encode this CDR3 too. The chain combines TRBV4-3 with TRBJ1-3; no definite D call. The V end lost 1 base, the J end lost 4 bases, and 8 bases lay between the germline ends. Germline V gives CDR1 LGHNA, CDR2 YSLEER. The CDR3 runs 14 residues. The CDR3 DNA reads TGCGCCAGCAGCCAAGGGGCAGGCGGAAACACCATATATTTT. This sequence encodes CASSQGAGGNTIYF.

This clone was recorded only once. This rearrangement joins TRBV5-6 to TRBJ1-2; D is uncertain. The CDR3 is 13 residues long. The V gene lost 2 bases and the J gene lost 4 bases, with 9 bases spanning the gap. Per germline, CDR1 SGHDT and CDR2 YYEEEE. CDR3 region: CASSFGQIYGYTF. CDR3 in DNA: TGTGCCAGCAGCTTTGGGCAGATCTATGGCTACACCTTC. The variable domain in full, completed from reference TRBV5-6 and TRBJ1-2, reads DAGVTQSPTHLIKTRGQQVTLRCSPKSGHDTVSWYQQALGQGPQFIFQYYEEEERQRGNFPDRFSGHQFPNYSSELNVNALLLGDSALYLCASSFGQIYGYTFGSGTRLTVV.

The chain uses TRBV5-1 and TRBJ2-5, with D possibly matching TRBD1 (7 bases). The CDR3 has 14 residues. CDR1 is SGHRS and CDR2 is YFSETQ in the germline V gene. The V and J ends lost 4 bases and 1 base respectively, with 11 bases between them. The CDR3 loop reads CASSGGTAQETQYF. The CDR3 region has the DNA TGCGCCAGCAGCGGGGGGACAGCCCAAGAGACCCAGTACTTC. The full variable domain, in which reference TRBV5-1 and TRBJ2-5 provide the parts outside the CDR3, is KAGVTQTPRYLIKTRGQQVTLSCSPISGHRSVSWYQQTPGQGLQFLFEYFSETQRNKGNFPGRFSGRQFSNSRSEMNVSTLELGDSALYLCASSGGTAQETQYFGPGTRLLVL.

J is TRBJ1-4 and V is TRBV6-5, with unresolved D. The ends were cut back, 0 bases at V and 10 bases at J, with 18 bases in the middle. This CDR3 has 16 amino acids. Germline V gene data show CDR1 as MNHEY and CDR2 as SVGAGI. For the CDR3, the DNA is TGTGCCAGCAGTTACTCCATTTTCCGCGGAGATGGAAAACTGTTTTTT. As protein: CASSYSIFRGDGKLFF.

The chain recombines TRBV28 with TRBJ2-7; 8 bases match TRBD2. The CDR3 length is 16 residues. With V trimmed by 4 bases and J by 0 bases, 8 bases remained unmatched. Looked up from germline, CDR1 is MDHEN and CDR2 is SYDVKM. This CDR3 is CASSSYSGVSSYEQYF. The DNA for the CDR3 is TGTGCCAGCAGTTCCTATAGCGGGGTGAGCTCCTACGAGCAGTACTTC.

The J gene is TRBJ2-1, the V gene TRBV2, with 10 nucleotides matching TRBD1. The CDR3 loop spans 17 amino acids. Trimming removed 8 bases from V and 2 bases from J; junction bases left unmatched: 12. The germline CDR1 and CDR2 sequences are SNHLY and FYNNEI. CDR3 sequence reads: CASLAGQGKGAYNEQFF. The DNA for the CDR3 is TGTGCCAGCTTAGCGGGACAGGGGAAAGGGGCCTACAATGAGCAGTTCTTC.

As DNA, the CDR3 is TGTGCCAGTAGTTCGTCTGCACAGGGGGCGTGGGAAAAACTGTTTTTT. It encodes CASSSSAQGAWEKLFF. The chain has TRBV19 and TRBJ1-4, with TRBD1 matching over 9 bases. The trim removed 5 bases at V and 8 bases at J, leaving 12 bases unmatched. The CDR3 loop spans 16 amino acids. The germline V gene encodes CDR1 LNHDA and CDR2 SQIVND (reference sequence).